The 17 T cell receptor beta chains listed next were all sequenced from one sample in a study of post-analysis software for immune sequencing data. Whole-study results and caveats: Roughly five TRBV segments were more frequent in patients than controls; TRBV5-6, TRBV5-1 and TRBV20-1 belonged to this group.

For these receptors, no antigen is known. Incorporated into the TCR beta cDNA libraries were unique molecular identifiers, which served to reduce PCR and sequencing biases. In TCRdb, the PCR reads were re-called with MiXCR into one record per CDR3 protein. The sample yields about 540,000 distinct CDR3 sequences, around a third seen once. Sequencing was carried out using blood. The receptors originated from a girl under 18 with multiple sclerosis.

This chain uses TRBV5-5 with TRBJ2-5, with D perhaps TRBD2 (6 bases). The V gene lost 4 bases and the J gene lost 11 bases, with 30 bases spanning the gap. The germline V gene has CDR1 SGHKS and CDR2 YYEKEE (reference sequence). The CDR3 consists of 17 residues. CDR3 protein: CASSRGLGQISVRKQYF. The CDR3 DNA reads TGTGCCAGCAGCCGGGGACTCGGTCAAATTTCAGTGCGCAAGCAGTACTTC.

The V call is TRBV12-3 or TRBV12-4, the J call TRBJ2-7; TRBD2 agrees at 8 bases. There are 15 residues in the CDR3. After removal of 4 bases from V and 7 bases from J, the junction contained 12 bases not matched to a gene. The CDR3 DNA follows: TGTGCCAGCAGTTACCCCCGGGAGGGAGTGGATGAGCAGTACTTC. Translated, it gives CASSYPREGVDEQYF.

The chain combines TRBV12-3 or TRBV12-4 with TRBJ2-1; 7 nucleotides line up with TRBD2. CDR3 size: 14 residues. V trimming: 7 bases; J trimming: 8 bases; junction bases outside the gene matches: 11. DNA for the CDR3: TGTGCCAGCACCCTTGGGGGGGGACGTGATGAGCAGTTCTTC. It encodes CASTLGGGRDEQFF.

V and J are TRBV5-6 and TRBJ1-2; TRBD1 matches 8 bases. Trimming at V came to 4 bases and at J to 5 bases, leaving 13 bases not matched to a gene. Looked up from germline, CDR1 is SGHDT and CDR2 is YYEEEE. The CDR3 has 16 residues. The DNA of the CDR3 is TGTGCCAGCAGCCATAAAGCAGGGGGCGCGGTGTATGGCTACACCTTC. It is translated as CASSHKAGGAVYGYTF. Looking up the rest from reference TRBV5-6 and TRBJ1-2 gives the full variable domain: DAGVTQSPTHLIKTRGQQVTLRCSPKSGHDTVSWYQQALGQGPQFIFQYYEEEERQRGNFPDRFSGHQFPNYSSELNVNALLLGDSALYLCASSHKAGGAVYGYTFGSGTRLTVV.

This chain uses TRBV3-1 with TRBJ2-1; 10 nucleotides align to TRBD2. V was clipped by 4 bases and J by 6 bases; unmatched bases: 6. This CDR3 has 15 residues. Germline V gene sequence: CDR1 LGHDT, CDR2 YNNKEL (reference sequence). This chain's CDR3 is CASSRSGGALNEQFF. The CDR3 DNA reads TGTGCCAGCAGCCGGAGCGGGGGGGCTCTCAATGAGCAGTTCTTC.

The chain is built from TRBV20-1 and TRBJ1-4; D might be TRBD1 (5 bases). Germline-derived CDR1 and CDR2 are DFQATT and SNEGSKA (reference sequence). Trimming cost V 5 bases and J 2 bases, with 9 bases left between them. The length of the CDR3 is 13 residues. The CDR3 protein is CSAGGGTNEKLFF. The CDR3 bases are TGCAGTGCTGGGGGGGGTACTAATGAAAAACTGTTTTTT.

V usage is TRBV20-1 and J usage is TRBJ2-7; D might be TRBD1 (7 bases). The CDR3 sequence is 15 residues long. With 5 bases removed from V and 2 bases from J, the gap between germline ends came to 19 bases. The germline V gene encodes CDR1 DFQATT and CDR2 SNEGSKA (reference sequence). The CDR3 region has the DNA TGCAGTGCTCAGAGGGGGCTAGCGTACCCCTACGAGCAGTACTTC. Amino acid sequence: CSAQRGLAYPYEQYF.

This chain connects TRBV13 to TRBJ2-1, with a possible D match to TRBD2 (6 bases). The CDR3 contains 15 residues. Trimming took 4 bases from V and 3 from J, leaving 13 bases between them. CDR1 PRHDT and CDR2 FYEKMQ come from the germline V gene (reference sequence). The CDR3 here is CASSSIADVYNEQFF. As DNA, the CDR3 is TGTGCCAGCAGCTCCATAGCGGATGTCTACAATGAGCAGTTCTTC.

This clonotype was seen at least ten times. The chain links TRBV7-9 to TRBJ2-5; TRBD1 matches at 9 bases. The CDR3 runs 15 residues. Looked up from germline, CDR1 is SEHNR and CDR2 is FQNEAQ (reference sequence). Germline trimming cut 3 bases from V and 5 bases from J; bases unmatched to any gene: 7. CDR3 residues: CASSLGDRVEETQYF. The CDR3 DNA is TGTGCCAGCAGCTTGGGGGACAGGGTTGAGGAGACCCAGTACTTC.

The rearrangement uses TRBV27 and TRBJ2-3; possibly TRBD2 for D (5 bases). This CDR3 comprises 13 residues. V was shortened by 4 bases and J by 3 bases, with 8 bases between the two germline ends. Germline CDR1 is MNHEY and CDR2 is SMNVEV (reference sequence). CDR3 sequence: CASSWTGTDTQYF. CDR3 coding DNA: TGTGCCAGCAGTTGGACGGGAACAGATACGCAGTATTTT.

The table lists this clonotype with many counts. V and J are TRBV5-1 and TRBJ1-2; D unclear. V was shortened by 0 bases and J by 5 bases, with 8 bases between the two germline ends. The CDR3 covers 13 residues. CDR1 is SGHRS, CDR2 YFSETQ, per germline. In DNA, the CDR3 is TGCGCCAGCAGCTTGGGCCTGAGTTATGGCTACACCTTC. It yields the protein CASSLGLSYGYTF.

This clonotype has more than one count but fewer than ten. CDR3: CASSPGQGAGAEAFF. The CDR3 coding sequence is TGCGCCAGCAGCCCCGGACAGGGGGCGGGCGCTGAAGCTTTCTTT. The chain employs TRBV5-1 and TRBJ1-1; 11 nucleotides align to TRBD1. CDR3 size: 15 residues. Germline loops: CDR1 SGHRS, CDR2 YFSETQ. V lost 4 bases, J lost 6 bases, and 8 bases stayed unmatched. Drawing the rest from reference TRBV5-1 and TRBJ1-1, the complete variable domain is KAGVTQTPRYLIKTRGQQVTLSCSPISGHRSVSWYQQTPGQGLQFLFEYFSETQRNKGNFPGRFSGRQFSNSRSEMNVSTLELGDSALYLCASSPGQGAGAEAFFGQGTRLTVV.

The V and J genes are TRBV24-1 and TRBJ2-3; no reliable D call. The CDR3 length is 18 residues. Germline V CDR1 and CDR2: KGHDR, SFDVKD. V was cut by 3 bases and J by 0 bases, with 18 bases left in between. The CDR3 coding sequence is TGTGCCACCAGTGATCCCCGGCTTGCCGGTACCAGCACAGATACGCAGTATTTT. It yields the protein CATSDPRLAGTSTDTQYF.

J is TRBJ2-1 and V is TRBV5-1, with 8 positions matching TRBD2. The CDR3 is 15 residues long. Germline-derived CDR1 and CDR2 are SGHRS and YFSETQ. Trimming at V came to 2 bases and at J to 5 bases, leaving 6 bases not matched to a gene. The DNA for the CDR3 is TGCGCCAGCAGCTTTGTCGGGCGGGGGGACAATGAGCAGTTCTTC. It codes for CASSFVGRGDNEQFF.

This clonotype occurred a few times. The chain links TRBV3-1 to TRBJ2-4; maybe TRBD1 (6 bases). The J call may be mistaken, given a closer DNA end match to TRBJ2-7. This CDR3 has 13 residues. CDR1 and CDR2 (germline): LGHDT, YNNKEL (reference sequence). The chain's CDR3 is CASSQGHVYEQYF. The CDR3 bases are TGTGCCAGCAGCCAGGGACACGTTTACGAGCAGTACTTC.

V is TRBV7-2 and J is TRBJ2-7; 9 positions match TRBD2. Germline trimming cut 5 bases from V and 3 bases from J; bases unmatched to any gene: 14. Germline CDR1 is SGHTA and CDR2 is FQGNSA. The CDR3 extends over 17 amino acids. This CDR3 reads CASSATRAGGRYYEQYF. The CDR3 nucleotides read TGTGCCAGCAGCGCCACCAGAGCGGGGGGTCGTTACTACGAGCAGTACTTC.

In its sample, this clonotype was seen a few times. The rearrangement uses TRBV7-2 and TRBJ2-7, with 9 bases matching TRBD2. CDR3 size: 15 residues. Germline assignment: CDR1 SGHTA and CDR2 FQGNSA. V lost 2 bases to trimming and J lost 2 bases; unmatched junction nucleotides: 4. The CDR3 DNA follows: TGTGCCAGCAGCTTATTAGGCGGGGGGGCCTACGAGCAGTACTTC. The encoded protein is CASSLLGGGAYEQYF.